The 15 T cell receptor beta chains below come from one sample, sequenced in a study of PD-1 blockade in classical Hodgkin lymphoma. Every patient relapsed after autologous stem cell transplantation, and brentuximab vedotin exposure varied. TCRdb's copy holds only in-frame clones and misses some; the assay was immunoSEQ multiplex PCR. The data hold about 34,000 clones, with less than 85% observed a single time. The specimen comprised peripheral blood mononuclear cells (PBMCs), sampled before the second cycle of nivolumab. The receptor set was obtained from a human donor with classical Hodgkin lymphoma.

This sequence joins TRBV4-3 and TRBJ2-3; D possibly matches TRBD1 or TRBD2 (5 bases each). V was clipped by 4 bases and J by 5 bases, with 7 bases between them. The CDR3 totals 12 residues. Per the germline V gene, CDR1 is LGHNA and CDR2 is YSLEER. The CDR3 here is CASSLGGDTQYF. In DNA, the CDR3 is TGCGCCAGCAGCCTTGGGGGAGATACGCAGTATTTT.

The chain carries TRBV7-2 and TRBJ1-2; tentatively, D is TRBD1 (5 bases). CDR3 size: 16 residues. The V end lost 5 bases, the J end lost 4 bases, and 20 bases lay between the germline ends. The V gene's germline CDR1 is SGHTA and CDR2 FQGNSA. CDR3 in DNA: TGTGCCAGCAGCCCTTATCCGGCAGGGTACGGCTATGGCTACACCTTC. Amino acid sequence: CASSPYPAGYGYGYTF. The whole variable domain, remainder taken from reference TRBV7-2 and TRBJ1-2, is GAGVSQSPSNKVTEKGKDVELRCDPISGHTALYWYRQSLGQGLEFLIYFQGNSAPDKSGLPSDRFSAERTGGSVSTLTIQRTQQEDSAVYLCASSPYPAGYGYGYTFGSGTRLTVV.

The CDR3 bases are TGTGCCAGCAGCGGTAGCGGGGGTTACAATGAGCAGTTCTTC. Amino acid sequence: CASSGSGGYNEQFF. The chain recombines TRBV9 with TRBJ2-1, with 9 positions matching TRBD2. Germline V lookup: CDR1 SGDLS, CDR2 YYNGEE. Losses at the gene ends were 3 bases for V and 4 bases for J; bases not matched to a gene: 2. The CDR3 is 14 amino acids.

The V and J genes are TRBV6-6 and TRBJ1-2; D not resolved. V was shortened by 5 bases and J by 3 bases, with 13 bases between the two germline ends. CDR3 length equals 14 residues. From germline, CDR1 is MNHNY and CDR2 SVGAGI (reference sequence). This CDR3 is CASSTSGSHYGYTF. Here the CDR3 DNA reads TGTGCCAGCAGTACCTCGGGCTCACACTATGGCTACACCTTC.

The chain recombines TRBV29-1 with TRBJ2-7; D gene unclear. The V end was cut by 0 bases, the J end by 10 bases, with 7 bases between. CDR3 length: 10 residues. In germline, CDR1 is SQVTM, CDR2 ANQGSEA. The CDR3 loop is CSVEDGRQYF. The CDR3 coding sequence is TGCAGCGTTGAAGATGGGCGCCAGTACTTC.

This chain joins TRBV21-1 and TRBJ2-3. TRBV21-1 is classified as a pseudogene. The CDR3 extends over 17 amino acids. In DNA form, the CDR3 reads TGTGACAAGGGAAATAGCTACCTCTTCCCGACCACAGATACGCAGTATTTT. Translating gives CDKGNSYLFPTTDTQYF.

The gene calls are TRBV25-1 and TRBJ1-4; D unresolved. Germline V gene lookup returns CDR1 MGHDK and CDR2 SYGVNS. The CDR3 spans 13 residues. The V and J ends lost 11 bases and 4 bases respectively, with 14 bases between them. CDR3 sequence (DNA): TGTGCCTCTACGCAACAGAGTAATGAAAAACTGTTTTTT. It is translated as CASTQQSNEKLFF.

This clone was picked up one time. The genes are TRBV6-6 and TRBJ1-5, with TRBD1 as a possible D gene (6 bases). The germline V and J ends were trimmed by 7 bases and 5 bases, with 12 bases remaining between them. Germline values: CDR1 MNHNY, CDR2 SVGAGI (reference sequence). The CDR3 extends over 13 amino acids. The CDR3: CASTPGTHQPQHF. The CDR3 nucleotides read TGTGCCAGCACCCCCGGGACACATCAGCCCCAGCATTTT.

This chain's CDR3 is CASSLGTALAKNIQYF. The CDR3 DNA sequence: TGTGCCAGCAGCTTAGGGACAGCCCTAGCCAAAAACATTCAGTACTTC. This chain links TRBV7-8 with TRBJ2-4, with TRBD1 as a possible D gene (6 bases). The CDR3 spans 16 residues. With 1 base removed from V and 0 bases from J, the gap between germline ends came to 10 bases. The germline V gene encodes CDR1 SGHVS and CDR2 FQNEAQ.

The J gene is TRBJ2-7, the V gene TRBV5-8, with TRBD2 matching 10 bases. The germline gives CDR1 SGHTS, CDR2 YDEGEE. Trimming took 4 bases from V and 4 from J; bases not matched to a gene: 11. The CDR3 has 16 amino acids. In DNA form, the CDR3 reads TGTGCCAGCAGCGCCGGGACTAGCGTTCTAGGATACGAGCAGTACTTC. Encoded protein: CASSAGTSVLGYEQYF.

The chain carries TRBV30 and TRBJ2-7; the D gene is possibly TRBD2 (6 bases). Trimming left V 0 bases short and J 0 bases short, with 9 bases between. This CDR3 spans 14 amino acids. CDR1 and CDR2 from the germline V gene are GTSNPN and SVGIG (reference sequence). The CDR3 sequence is CAWSVGRGSYEQYF. In nucleotides, the CDR3 is TGTGCCTGGAGTGTAGGGCGGGGCTCCTACGAGCAGTACTTC.

This clone was seen only a few times. The chain employs TRBV5-4 and TRBJ1-6; 9 nucleotides agree with TRBD1. This CDR3 is 16 amino acids long. The ends lost 4 bases at V and 9 bases at J; junction bases unmatched: 11. CDR1 and CDR2 (germline): SGHNT, YYREEE (reference sequence). The CDR3 DNA sequence: TGTGCCAGCAGCCTAGACCTACAGGGGGCCGGTTCACCCCTCCACTTT. It translates to CASSLDLQGAGSPLHF.

This chain joins TRBV7-6 and TRBJ2-5, with TRBD2 matching 7 bases. Trimming took 5 bases from V and 3 from J; bases not matched to a gene: 3. Germline CDR1 is SGHVS and CDR2 is FNYEAQ. The CDR3 contains 13 residues. The CDR3, as DNA: TGTGCCAGCAGCACTGGGAGGGAAGAGACCCAGTACTTC. Translation: CASSTGREETQYF.

V usage is TRBV6-8 and J usage is TRBJ1-2, with TRBD1 as a possible D gene (6 bases). The CDR3 covers 15 residues. The germline CDR1 and CDR2 sequences are MNHGY and SAAAGT. Trimming left V 0 bases short and J 5 bases short, with 13 bases between. CDR3 sequence: CASSYSFGGRYGYTF. The CDR3 DNA is TGTGCCAGCAGTTACTCATTCGGGGGGCGTTATGGCTACACCTTC.

This sequence joins TRBV6-5 and TRBJ1-2; 7 nucleotides agree with TRBD1. The germline V gene encodes CDR1 MNHEY and CDR2 SVGAGI. This CDR3 comprises 14 residues. The ends lost 0 bases at V and 6 bases at J; junction bases unmatched: 4. CDR3 sequence reads: CASSYSGGADGYTF. CDR3 coding DNA: TGTGCCAGCAGTTACTCAGGGGGCGCGGATGGCTACACCTTC.